This TCR beta chain was captured by sequencing in a study of blood T cell repertoires in COVID-19. About the study: Samples taken during acute and convalescent COVID-19 were collected in the United States, Italy and Spain. T cells, B-cell-depleted T cells, or PBMCs provided the cDNA or gDNA that served as material.

How the authors handled the data: The assay estimated nucleated cells by amplifying reference gene primers. Sequencing used immunoSEQ multiplex PCR; TCRdb keeps in-frame clones, though not all of them. V and J calls and clone size are those listed in that table; D and trimming were worked out from the DNA. The sample records over 55,000 clones, about four fifths being singletons. Between the trimmed V and J ends, which lost 10 bases and 0 bases, there was a span of 15 bases. CDR1 is MNHNY, CDR2 SVGAGI, per germline (reference sequence). The CDR3 is made up of 15 amino acids. The chain combines TRBV6-6 with TRBJ2-2, with D perhaps TRBD2 (6 bases). The clonotype was recovered from a man aged 45-60 years with active COVID-19. The sample taken for sequencing was peripheral blood. CDR3 in DNA: TGTGCCACCCAGAAGGGCGGGGCGAACACCGGGGAGCTGTTTTTT. Encoded protein: CATQKGGANTGELFF.